This T cell receptor (beta chain) originates from a study of neurological immune-mediated disorders. TCRdb recomputed calls from the 5' RACE reads with MiXCR, one row per CDR3 protein. The data show about 30,000 distinct CDR3 sequences, about 16% seen once. This clonotype was counted ten times or more. Trimming took 3 bases from V and 9 from J; bases not matched to a gene: 6. Germline CDR1 and CDR2: SGDLS and YYNGEE. This CDR3 comprises 14 residues. Material for sequencing was PBMCs. The chain combines TRBV9 with TRBJ1-6, with 7 bases fitting TRBD1. This clonotype was sampled from a man aged 70-80 years in good health. Here the CDR3 reads CASSARGLSSPLHF. CDR3 DNA: TGTGCCAGCAGCGCGAGGGGGCTTAGTTCACCCCTCCACTTT.